One and the same sample provided the 31 T cell receptor beta chains below, sequenced in a study of spatial heterogeneity in lung cancer. General study findings and limits: Expanded alpha and beta TCR counts within tumors tracked tumor mutation counts.

These receptors' antigens are unknown. MiXCR was run by TCRdb on the 5' RACE reads, yielding one entry per CDR3 protein. Among 3,000 to 4,500 distinct CDR3 sequences listed, 4.5% to 6% were seen once. This sample's time point: sample taken at primary tumor resection. The sample in question was lung tumor tissue, obtained at surgery. Receptors were obtained from a female donor with early-stage non-small cell lung cancer.

This clonotype is judged medium-sized. V gene TRBV7-2 combines with J gene TRBJ2-2; D call uncertain. CDR1 is SGHTA and CDR2 is FQGNSA in the germline V gene. The V and J ends lost 6 bases and 7 bases respectively, with 12 bases between them. This CDR3 is 13 amino acids long. This CDR3 reads CASSWGFDGELFF. The CDR3, as DNA: TGTGCCAGCAGTTGGGGATTTGACGGGGAGCTGTTTTTT.

Judged by abundance, this clonotype is large. The genes are TRBV30 and TRBJ1-5; D is ambiguous. The V gene's germline CDR1 is GTSNPN and CDR2 SVGIG (reference sequence). CDR3 length equals 13 residues. With 4 bases removed from V and 0 bases from J, the gap between germline ends came to 7 bases. CDR3 sequence: CAWNEDSNQPQHF. Written as DNA, the CDR3 is TGTGCCTGGAACGAAGATAGCAATCAGCCCCAGCATTTT. Together with reference TRBV30 and TRBJ1-5, the CDR3 gives the full variable domain: SQTIHQWPATLVQPVGSPLSLECTVEGTSNPNLYWYRQAAGRGLQLLFYSVGIGQISSEVPQNLSASRPQDRQFILSSKKLLLSDSGFYLCAWNEDSNQPQHFGDGTRLSIL.

This clonotype came up many times. The chain has TRBV20-1 and TRBJ2-1; maybe TRBD2 (5 bases). The CDR3 runs 15 residues. Trimming stripped 1 base from V and 6 bases from J, with 16 bases between. Germline CDR1 reads DFQATT; CDR2 reads SNEGSKA (reference sequence). DNA of the CDR3: TGCAGTGCTAGAGTAGGGAGTTTCGACTTCAATGAGCAGTTCTTC. Encoded protein: CSARVGSFDFNEQFF.

This clonotype is termed medium-sized. The J gene is TRBJ2-7, the V gene TRBV20-1; 7 nucleotides line up with TRBD1. Trimming cost V 5 bases and J 4 bases; bases outside gene matches: 5. The CDR3 is made up of 12 amino acids. Germline CDR1 DFQATT, CDR2 SNEGSKA (reference sequence). CDR3 sequence: CSALTGLYEQYF. CDR3 coding DNA: TGCAGTGCTCTGACAGGGTTATACGAGCAGTACTTC.

By share of the sample, this clonotype is large. As DNA, the CDR3 is TGTGCCAGCAGCCCGGGGTCGGCTAGCGGGGGTCTGAACACCGGGGAGCTGTTTTTT. Translated, it gives CASSPGSASGGLNTGELFF. The chain is built from TRBV4-2 and TRBJ2-2, with 10 bases that match TRBD2. CDR1 is LGHNA, CDR2 YNFKEQ, per germline. CDR3 length: 19 residues. J gave up 1 base and V 4 bases, and 12 bases lay outside the gene matches.

This chain connects TRBV11-1 to TRBJ1-1; 7 nucleotides match TRBD1. The CDR3 is 13 amino acids. J was trimmed by 6 bases and V by 5 bases; bases with no gene match: 6. Germline CDR1 SGHAT, CDR2 FQDESV (reference sequence). The CDR3 protein is CASSRGQPPEAFF. In nucleotides, the CDR3 is TGTGCCAGCAGCAGGGGACAGCCACCTGAAGCTTTCTTT.

This clonotype was recorded many times. A single base separates this from a much larger clone, so it may be a read error. The rearrangement uses TRBV7-2 and TRBJ2-3, with unresolved D. The V end was cut by 3 bases, the J end by 2 bases, with 0 bases between. The CDR3 contains 11 residues. CDR1 and CDR2 from the germline V gene are SGHTA and FQGNSA. This CDR3 reads CASSFTDTQYF. The CDR3 region has the DNA TGTGCCAGCAGCTTCACAGATACGCAGTATTTT.

This clonotype was observed once. The CDR3 ends on some other residue instead of the conserved phenylalanine or tryptophan, so this is likely a read error. The DNA is left out, because the CDR3 cannot be placed on it with certainty; the CDR3 is given as TCRdb lists it. The chain combines TRBV7-2 with TRBJ1-4; TRBD1, the D gene given by the table, was not confirmed from the DNA. The CDR3 spans 15 residues, counting both ends. Germline V gene data show CDR1 as SGHTA and CDR2 as FQGNSA. The CDR3 reads CERRLRGAANEKMGG.

By sample share, this clonotype is medium-sized. This chain joins TRBV19 and TRBJ1-5, with D unresolved. The CDR3 consists of 15 residues. Looked up from germline, CDR1 is LNHDA and CDR2 is SQIVND (reference sequence). V dropped 3 bases and J dropped 0 bases, with 9 bases sitting between them. The CDR3 here is CASSIRWYSNQPQHF. As DNA, the CDR3 is TGTGCCAGTAGTATTCGGTGGTATAGCAATCAGCCCCAGCATTTT.

The table lists this clonotype with many counts. This chain joins TRBV4-2 and TRBJ2-5; D ambiguous. V was trimmed by 0 bases and J by 3 bases, leaving 8 bases between them. The CDR3 loop spans 14 amino acids. From germline, CDR1 is LGHNA and CDR2 YNFKEQ. The CDR3: CASSQDVWEETQYF. CDR3 DNA: TGTGCCAGCAGCCAAGACGTGTGGGAAGAGACCCAGTACTTC.

Relative to its sample, this clonotype is medium-sized. V is TRBV19 and J is TRBJ1-5; D remains ambiguous. Germline CDR1 and CDR2: LNHDA and SQIVND (reference sequence). This CDR3 has 15 residues. Trimming shortened V by 2 bases and J by 1 base, and 9 bases separated the two germline ends. The CDR3 loop is CASSIPRFSNQPQHF. The DNA of the CDR3 is TGTGCCAGTAGTATACCTCGGTTCAGCAATCAGCCCCAGCATTTT.

This clonotype is labeled medium-sized (0.01 to 0.1%). The chain joins TRBV2 to TRBJ1-3, with 9 bases identical to TRBD1. The germline gives CDR1 SNHLY, CDR2 FYNNEI. V lost 6 bases, J lost 1 base, and 7 bases stayed unmatched. The CDR3 runs to 16 residues. For the CDR3, the DNA is TGTGCCAGCAGACGAACAGGGGGCGCGTCTGGAAACACCATATATTTT. Protein sequence: CASRRTGGASGNTIYF.

By its share, this clonotype is medium-sized. The chain has TRBV24-1 and TRBJ2-7; D is unresolved. V lost 6 bases, J lost 4 bases, and 21 bases lay in between. CDR1 is KGHDR and CDR2 is SFDVKD in the germline V gene. This CDR3 region has 16 residues. CDR3: CATSPRHSTNSYEQYF. CDR3 sequence (DNA): TGTGCCACCAGTCCCCGGCACTCGACGAATAGTTACGAGCAGTACTTC.

By its share, this clonotype is medium-sized. The CDR3 nucleotides read TGTGCCAGCAGTCCTAATCGGTGGGGTACGCAGTATTTT. Its protein product is CASSPNRWGTQYF. The chain employs TRBV6-1 and TRBJ2-3; no reliable D call. The CDR3 runs 13 residues. The V gene's germline CDR1 is MNHNS and CDR2 SASEGT. Trimming pared 5 bases from V and 8 bases from J, leaving 14 bases between.

This clonotype has just a few counts. A much larger clone sits a single nucleotide away, making a read error possible. V and J are TRBV10-3 and TRBJ1-6; D ambiguous. Germline values: CDR1 ENHRY, CDR2 SYGVKD. Trimming took 3 bases from V and 6 from J, leaving 12 bases between them. There are 15 residues in the CDR3. Here the CDR3 DNA reads TGTGCCATCAGTGACCTTGGCAGGAGTAATTCACCCCTCCACTTT. Encoded protein: CAISDLGRSNSPLHF.

This clonotype has at least ten counts. This chain connects TRBV12-3 or TRBV12-4 to TRBJ1-1, with D unclear. V lost 2 bases, J lost 1 base, and 5 bases lay in between. The CDR3 spans 13 residues. CDR3 bases: TGTGCCAGCAGTTTAAAAGCGAACACTGAAGCTTTCTTT. It yields the protein CASSLKANTEAFF.

Judged by abundance, this clonotype is medium-sized. J is TRBJ1-1 and V is TRBV7-2; no reliable D call. The V and J ends lost 0 bases and 2 bases respectively, with 7 bases between them. This CDR3 has 14 residues. Germline V lookup: CDR1 SGHTA, CDR2 FQGNSA. The CDR3 DNA sequence: TGTGCCAGCAGCTTAGCTTACTCAAACACTGAAGCTTTCTTT. Encoded protein: CASSLAYSNTEAFF.

This clonotype is medium-sized in the sample. The chain couples TRBV2 to TRBJ1-2, with TRBD1 as a possible D gene (5 bases). V lost 10 bases and J lost 2, with 20 bases in between. The CDR3 spans 15 residues. In germline, CDR1 is SNHLY, CDR2 FYNNEI. The CDR3 coding sequence is TGTGCCACCCTAGGGGTCGGGGGTCGGAACTATGGCTACACCTTC. As protein: CATLGVGGRNYGYTF.

This clonotype is labeled as medium-sized (0.01 to 0.1%). The V and J genes are TRBV29-1 and TRBJ1-6; perhaps TRBD1 as D (5 bases). Germline V gene lookup returns CDR1 SQVTM and CDR2 ANQGSEA. This CDR3 is built from 14 residues. The V end lost 5 bases, the J end lost 3 bases, and 11 bases lay between the germline ends. CDR3 sequence: CSVLDSDYNSPLHF. The DNA for the CDR3 is TGCAGCGTTCTAGACAGTGACTATAATTCACCCCTCCACTTT.

This clonotype is labeled medium-sized. Written as DNA, the CDR3 is TGCGCCAGCAGCCGGGCGGTGGACAGCTACTATAATTCACCCCTCCACTTT. Translating it yields CASSRAVDSYYNSPLHF. This sequence joins TRBV4-3 and TRBJ1-6; D might be TRBD1 (6 bases). V was cut by 4 bases and J by 3 bases, with 16 bases left in between. Germline CDR1 and CDR2: LGHNA and YSLEER. The CDR3 length is 17 residues.

In its sample, this clonotype ranks as medium-sized. The J gene is TRBJ2-5, the V gene TRBV5-1; 7 nucleotides agree with TRBD2. The CDR3 is made up of 17 amino acids. V lost 2 bases, J lost 0 bases, and 10 bases stayed unmatched. Germline CDR1 reads SGHRS; CDR2 reads YFSETQ. The CDR3 protein is CASSFSRSAGYQETQYF. The CDR3 coding sequence is TGCGCCAGCAGCTTTAGTCGTTCAGCGGGGTACCAAGAGACCCAGTACTTC.

By its share, this clonotype is medium-sized (0.01 to 0.1%). This rearrangement joins TRBV6-6 to TRBJ1-6; D not resolved. With 6 bases removed from V and 13 bases from J, the gap between germline ends came to 10 bases. This CDR3 spans 11 amino acids. Looked up from germline, CDR1 is MNHNY and CDR2 is SVGAGI (reference sequence). The DNA of the CDR3 is TGTGCCAGCAGGGACTTATCGCCCCTCCACTTT. Translation: CASRDLSPLHF.

The chain combines TRBV11-1 with TRBJ2-2; D is perhaps TRBD1 or TRBD2 (5 bases each). The CDR3 length is 13 residues. The V end lost 0 bases, the J end lost 10 bases, and 9 bases lay between the germline ends. Germline CDR1 reads SGHAT; CDR2 reads FQDESV (reference sequence). This CDR3 is CASSLARGTELFF. DNA of the CDR3: TGTGCCAGCAGCTTAGCGCGAGGGACGGAGCTGTTTTTT.

This clonotype was seen repeatedly, ten times or more. The V call is TRBV7-6, the J call TRBJ1-6, with TRBD1 as a possible D gene (6 bases). CDR1 is SGHVS, CDR2 FNYEAQ, per germline. The CDR3 is 16 amino acids. V was trimmed by 0 bases and J by 10 bases, leaving 16 bases between them. The CDR3 bases are TGTGCCAGCAGCTTAGCGTCCGGGGGCCGGGGGTCACCCCTCCACTTT. It encodes CASSLASGGRGSPLHF.

By frequency in the sample, this clonotype is medium-sized. The chain is built from TRBV7-9 and TRBJ1-1; TRBD1 might be the D (5 bases). The CDR3 runs to 16 residues. Germline CDR1 reads SEHNR; CDR2 reads FQNEAQ (reference sequence). V was shortened by 4 bases and J by 3 bases, with 18 bases between the two germline ends. The CDR3 bases are TGTGCCAGCAGCTCCCCTGGCGGGGCGCGGGACACTGAAGCTTTCTTT. It codes for CASSSPGGARDTEAFF. Looking up the rest from reference TRBV7-9 and TRBJ1-1 gives the full variable domain: DTGVSQNPRHKITKRGQNVTFRCDPISEHNRLYWYRQTLGQGPEFLTYFQNEAQLEKSRLLSDRFSAERPKGSFSTLEIQRTEQGDSAMYLCASSSPGGARDTEAFFGQGTRLTVV.

The V gene is TRBV3-1, the J gene TRBJ1-2; D not resolved. V was shortened by 7 bases and J by 8 bases, with 14 bases between the two germline ends. The CDR3 sequence is 12 residues long. Germline assignment: CDR1 LGHDT and CDR2 YNNKEL (reference sequence). Written as DNA, the CDR3 is TGTGCCAGCATGATGCAGCCCATGGGCTACACCTTC. This translates into CASMMQPMGYTF.

This clonotype came up many times. This chain uses TRBV11-2 with TRBJ2-5; D gene ambiguous. This CDR3 region has 14 residues. Looked up from germline, CDR1 is SGHAT and CDR2 is FQNNGV. Trimming stripped 1 base from V and 5 bases from J, with 11 bases between. This CDR3 is CASSLVPSGETQYF. CDR3 nucleotides: TGTGCCAGCAGCTTAGTCCCTAGTGGGGAGACCCAGTACTTC.

The table lists this clonotype with many counts. A single base separates this from a much larger clone, so it may be a read error. The rearrangement uses TRBV6-5 and TRBJ1-4; 8 bases map to TRBD1. The CDR3 has 17 amino acids. Per germline, CDR1 MNHEY and CDR2 SVGAGI. V lost 0 bases, J lost 8 bases, and 11 bases stayed unmatched. The CDR3 here is CASSYSAPRGRWEKLFF. CDR3 bases: TGTGCCAGCAGTTACTCAGCTCCCAGGGGGCGTTGGGAAAAACTGTTTTTT.

This clonotype is termed medium-sized (0.01 to 0.1%). This rearrangement joins TRBV7-9 to TRBJ2-2; TRBD1 is a possible D gene (5 bases). This CDR3 has 18 residues. V shed 4 bases and J shed 2 bases, with 20 bases lying between them. The germline V gene encodes CDR1 SEHNR and CDR2 FQNEAQ (reference sequence). CDR3 sequence (DNA): TGTGCCAGCAGCTCCGCGGTGAAGGGGAACCTTAACACCGGGGAGCTGTTTTTT. It is translated as CASSSAVKGNLNTGELFF.

This clonotype is judged medium-sized. V gene TRBV20-1 combines with J gene TRBJ2-3, with 9 bases identical to TRBD2. Looked up from germline, CDR1 is DFQATT and CDR2 is SNEGSKA (reference sequence). V trimming: 3 bases; J trimming: 1 base; junction bases outside the gene matches: 8. The CDR3 is made up of 16 amino acids. The CDR3 coding sequence is TGCAGTGCTAGTAAAGGAGCGGGGGGTGGCACAGATACGCAGTATTTT. This gives the protein CSASKGAGGGTDTQYF.

Within the sample, this clonotype is medium-sized. The V call is TRBV24-1, the J call TRBJ2-1; D ambiguous. Trimming shortened V by 7 bases and J by 0 bases, and 9 bases separated the two germline ends. Germline CDR1 is KGHDR and CDR2 is SFDVKD. CDR3 size: 14 residues. CDR3 bases: TGTGCCACCAGCCCCCATCGCTCCTACAATGAGCAGTTCTTC. The encoded protein is CATSPHRSYNEQFF.